Given below is one T cell receptor (beta chain) in context. Its specific antigen is unknown. Base qualities are not recorded, but no much larger clone differs from it by a single base. The V end gives up 6 bases and the J end 2 bases, leaving 12 bases in the junction not matched to a gene. The CDR3 goes from the cysteine to the phenylalanine over 17 residues. Only CDR3 DNA is held: 51 bases, read in frame from base 1. Via the germline V gene (reference sequence), CDR1 is SEHNR and CDR2 FQNEAQ. This specimen comes from a study of cytomegalovirus exposure and HLA in healthy donors (dated by TCRdb to 2017 to 2019). Regarding the research as a whole: A later analysis indicated that the roughly 120 validation repertoires were generated on the platform also employed for the 720 or so repertoires of the first cohort. The study aimed to test whether signatures of past pathogen exposure could be identified by cataloging public T cell receptors. In addition to the first cohort of roughly 700 subjects, a separate validation cohort of around 110 different subjects was used. To predict cytomegalovirus infection status, the study brought together high-throughput TCR immunosequencing, statistical association of individual TCRs with disease status, and machine learning.

Beyond this particular receptor, the publication reports: A later analysis had no HLA typing for the validation cohort, so co-occurrence there was scored across all 110 or so repertoires. The study listed 150 to 200 TCR beta chains as associated with cytomegalovirus. Most TCR sequences were observed very rarely across donors, whereas some public TCRs were present in many individuals. The authors suggested that the approach could potentially be generalized to other disease states and immunological phenotypes. Of the cluster scores, about 94% were above 0 in a later analysis, which found that TCRs clustered in the first cohort also tended to co-occur in the 130 or so validation repertoires. Cytomegalovirus status was reported to be diagnosed by the classifier with high specificity and sensitivity in both the original and validation cohorts. Three of the identified cytomegalovirus-associated TCR beta chains were confirmed in vitro to be specific for cytomegalovirus antigens.

Separate from the approximately 700-subject first cohort, the validation cohort of some 130 subjects was the group to which the donors belonged. Library preparation used the immunoSEQ multiplex PCR assay. On the study's bioinformatics: A statistical classification framework was developed to diagnose cytomegalovirus status using the catalog of TCR beta chain sequences. In its TCRdb copy, this immuneACCESS table keeps in-frame sequences only and misses some clones. Where compared with another copy, unresolved V genes explain less than half of these, and the others have no known cause. That table gives V, J and clone size, and the DNA gave D and trimming. The sample profile shows approximately 180,000 clones; around 86% of them were found once. Together, the top ten hold over 1.1% of the sample.

This chain is built from TRBV7-9 and TRBJ2-2, and TRBD2 aligns with 7 junction nucleotides. Specimen: PBMCs. The receptor's source is a woman aged 18-29 years in good health and CMV-seronegative. The bases are TGTGCCAGCAGGCCTTCGGGGGGTAGGGGAAACACCGGGGAGCTGTTTTTT. It specifies CASRPSGGRGNTGELFF.